This passage covers 25 T cell receptor gamma chains from one sample sequenced in a study of gamma delta lymphoproliferative disorders and STAT genes. PBMCs from patients and controls supplied the genomic DNA for sequencing. TCRdb reprocessed the multiplex PCR reads using CATT. Altogether some 3,000 gamma-chain clones are present, just under 8.5% being singletons, with the ten largest covering less than 20%. Input material: blood. The source of these receptors is a human donor in good health.

In this sample, this clone turned up many times. The CDR3 here is CATWDPPYKKLF. The CDR3 coding sequence is TGTGCCACCTGGGATCCCCCCTATAAGAAACTCTTT. The rearrangement joins TRGV8 to TRGJ1 or TRGJ2. Here the J gene was assigned by germline matching of the DNA, as TCRdb has none. CDR1 VENAVY and CDR2 YDSYNSRV come from the germline V gene. CDR3 length: 12 residues. J gave up 7 bases and V 3 bases, and 6 bases lay outside the gene matches.

This clone was found many times. The genes are TRGV9 and TRGJ1 or TRGJ2. The J gene is not listed in TCRdb, so it was assigned here from a DNA match to germline. The CDR3 has 17 residues. From germline, CDR1 is GITISATS and CDR2 ISYDGTV (reference sequence). V dropped 1 base and J dropped 11; count of bases not matched to a gene: 23. The CDR3: CALWEVPPSDHSREKLF. CDR3 sequence (DNA): TGTGCCTTGTGGGAGGTCCCACCTTCTGATCACTCCCGCGAGAAACTCTTT.

The table lists this clone with many counts. This chain connects TRGV9 to TRGJ1 or TRGJ2. As TCRdb names no J gene, one was assigned here on the basis of a DNA match to germline. J lost 4 bases, V lost 2 bases, and 5 bases had no gene match. This CDR3 has 13 residues. Germline loops: CDR1 GITISATS, CDR2 ISYDGTV (reference sequence). The CDR3 DNA reads TGTGCCTTGTGGGAGGAACCATATTATAAGAAACTCTTT. It codes for CALWEEPYYKKLF.

This clone was observed at least ten times. The rearrangement joins TRGV9 to TRGJ1 or TRGJ2. The J gene is absent in TCRdb and was assigned here via DNA matching to germline. In germline, CDR1 is GITISATS, CDR2 ISYDGTV (reference sequence). This CDR3 comprises 13 residues. J was trimmed by 9 bases and V by 0 bases; bases with no gene match: 8. CDR3 loop: CALWEVCLGKKLF. The CDR3 DNA sequence: TGTGCCTTGTGGGAGGTGTGTTTGGGTAAGAAACTCTTT.

This clone was seen many times. The chain is built from TRGV9 and TRGJ1 or TRGJ2. No J segment appears in TCRdb, so it was assigned here by matching the sequence to germline. Germline trimming cut 2 bases from V and 2 bases from J; bases unmatched to any gene: 3. Germline CDR1 GITISATS, CDR2 ISYDGTV (reference sequence). The CDR3 is 13 amino acids. In DNA form, the CDR3 reads TGTGCCTTGTGGGAGGGGGATTATTATAAGAAACTCTTT. Amino acid sequence: CALWEGDYYKKLF.

By share of the sample, this clone is medium-sized. The chain combines TRGV8 with TRGJP2. Germline matching of the DNA provided the J gene here, since TCRdb leaves it blank. The germline gives CDR1 VENAVY, CDR2 YDSYNSRV. The CDR3 is 14 amino acids. Unmatched junction bases numbered 4, after V lost 2 bases and J lost 4 bases. CDR3: CATWDNLSDWIKTF. The CDR3 bases are TGTGCCACCTGGGATAACCTTAGTGATTGGATCAAGACGTTT.

This clone is judged medium-sized. The rearrangement links TRGV9 to TRGJ1 or TRGJ2. Here the J gene came from matching the DNA to germline, since TCRdb omits it. Trimming at V came to 0 bases and at J to 7 bases, leaving 3 bases not matched to a gene. This CDR3 has 12 amino acids. Germline V gene lookup returns CDR1 GITISATS and CDR2 ISYDGTV (reference sequence). This CDR3 is CALWEVEYKKLF. In nucleotides, the CDR3 is TGTGCCTTGTGGGAGGTGGAATATAAGAAACTCTTT.

By sample share, this clone is medium-sized (0.01 to 0.1%). This chain connects TRGV4 to TRGJ1 or TRGJ2. The J gene, missing from TCRdb, was assigned here through DNA to germline matching. Per the germline V gene, CDR1 is EGSTGY and CDR2 is YDSYTSSV. V was pared by 4 bases and J by 10 bases, with 4 bases of the junction left unmatched. CDR3 size: 10 residues. The CDR3 coding sequence is TGTGCCACCTGGGAGGAAAAGAAACTCTTT. Its translation is CATWEEKKLF.

Judged by abundance, this clone is medium-sized. For the CDR3, the DNA is TGTGCCACCTGGGACGGGCCGTCTTATTATTATAAGAAACTCTTT. Residues: CATWDGPSYYYKKLF. This chain joins TRGV2 and TRGJ1 or TRGJ2. TCRdb supplies no J gene; here it was assigned by aligning the nucleotide sequence to germline. Germline CDR1 and CDR2: EGSNGY and YDSYNSKV. Trimming cost V 0 bases and J 2 bases; bases outside gene matches: 7. There are 15 residues in the CDR3.

By proportion, this clone is medium-sized. The chain employs TRGV5P and TRGJ1 or TRGJ2. In the absence of a J gene in TCRdb, the DNA was matched to germline to assign it here. TRGV5P is flagged as a pseudogene. The CDR3 is 13 residues long. The CDR3 region has the DNA TGTGCCACCTGGGGCAGCGACTATTATAAGAAACTCTTT. The encoded protein is CATWGSDYYKKLF.

By frequency in the sample, this clone is medium-sized (0.01 to 0.1%). The junction differs from germline at one of its ends, possibly a read error. This CDR3 reads CATWDRFYEKLF. CDR3 nucleotide sequence: TGTGCCACCTGGGACCGTTTTTATGAGAAACTCTTT. The J gene is TRGJ1 or TRGJ2, the V gene TRGV2. TCRdb leaves out the J gene; it was filled in here by matching the DNA to germline. The CDR3 length is 12 residues. Germline assignment: CDR1 EGSNGY and CDR2 YDSYNSKV.

This clone ranks as medium-sized. This sequence joins TRGV5 and TRGJP. Since TCRdb gives no J gene, matching the DNA to germline was used here to assign it. CDR1 is VINAFY and CDR2 is YDVSNSKD in the germline V gene. CDR3 size: 17 residues. The V segment lost 1 base and the J segment 5 bases; nucleotides outside the gene matches: 5. CDR3 in amino acids: CATWDSKEELGKKIKVF. CDR3 sequence (DNA): TGTGCCACCTGGGACAGTAAGGAAGAGTTGGGCAAAAAAATCAAGGTATTT.

This clone counts as medium-sized. The V gene is TRGV4, the J gene TRGJ1 or TRGJ2. Assignment of the J gene here rests on matching the DNA to germline, because TCRdb gives none. The germline gives CDR1 EGSTGY, CDR2 YDSYTSSV. This CDR3 has 13 amino acids. Losses at the gene ends were 5 bases for V and 5 bases for J; bases not matched to a gene: 9. The CDR3 sequence: CATWAVRDYKKLF. CDR3 DNA: TGTGCCACCTGGGCCGTAAGGGATTATAAGAAACTCTTT.

This clone is labeled as medium-sized. V and J are TRGV3 and TRGJP1. Matching the DNA to germline supplied the J gene, which TCRdb does not give. V dropped 2 bases and J dropped 0; count of bases not matched to a gene: 3. This CDR3 has 15 residues. The germline gives CDR1 VTNTFY, CDR2 YDVSTARD (reference sequence). The CDR3: CATWDTNTTGWFKIF. The CDR3 nucleotides are TGTGCCACCTGGGACACAAATACCACTGGTTGGTTCAAGATATTT.

This clone was found many times. The chain carries TRGV9 and TRGJ1 or TRGJ2. TCRdb lists no J gene, so it was determined here by aligning the DNA to germline. From germline, CDR1 is GITISATS and CDR2 ISYDGTV (reference sequence). The CDR3 loop spans 13 amino acids. The V segment lost 6 bases and the J segment 1 base; nucleotides outside the gene matches: 6. CDR3 sequence: CALWRANYYKKLF. For the CDR3, the DNA is TGTGCCTTGTGGCGAGCTAATTATTATAAGAAACTCTTT.

In its sample, this clone is medium-sized. CDR3 DNA: TGTGCCACCTGGGACGGGCCGTACGGTTGGTTCAAGATATTT. Its translation: CATWDGPYGWFKIF. V usage is TRGV2 and J usage is TRGJP1. The J gene, missing from TCRdb, was assigned here through DNA to germline matching. The length of the CDR3 is 14 residues. V was pared by 0 bases and J by 8 bases, with 6 bases of the junction left unmatched. Looked up from germline, CDR1 is EGSNGY and CDR2 is YDSYNSKV.

This clone counts as medium-sized. This sample includes further DNA sequences coding for the same CDR3. This chain connects TRGV2 to TRGJP1. Here the J gene was assigned by germline matching of the DNA, as TCRdb has none. The CDR3 runs to 13 residues. V shed 0 bases and J 8 bases; nucleotides not matched to a gene: 3. The germline V gene has CDR1 EGSNGY and CDR2 YDSYNSKV. CDR3 coding DNA: TGTGCCACCTGGGACGGGCCGGGTTGGTTCAAGATATTT. It is translated as CATWDGPGWFKIF.

This clone is deemed medium-sized (0.01 to 0.1%). This same CDR3 is encoded by further DNA sequences in the sample. The V gene is TRGV10, the J gene TRGJ1 or TRGJ2. TCRdb does not report a J gene; here it was assigned by matching the DNA to germline references. TRGV10 is sorted into the ORF group, with uncertain function. CDR3 length: 13 residues. After removal of 8 bases from V and 0 bases from J, the junction contained 5 bases not matched to a gene. DNA of the CDR3: TGTGCTGCGTGGGACTTGAATTATTATAAGAAACTCTTT. Protein product: CAAWDLNYYKKLF.

By its share, this clone is medium-sized. The CDR3 spells CAAWDPYTTGWFKIF. The CDR3 DNA sequence: TGTGCTGCGTGGGACCCCTATACCACTGGTTGGTTCAAGATATTT. The chain is built from TRGV10 and TRGJP1. The J gene, absent from TCRdb, was called here by matching the DNA to germline. TRGV10 is sorted into the ORF group, with uncertain function. Trimming removed 8 bases from V and 0 bases from J; junction bases left unmatched: 7. The CDR3 loop spans 15 amino acids.

By sample share, this clone is medium-sized (0.01 to 0.1%). Here the CDR3 reads CAAWDSSYYKKLF. CDR3 bases: TGTGCTGCGTGGGATTCAAGTTATTATAAGAAACTCTTT. The chain carries TRGV10 and TRGJ1 or TRGJ2. No J gene is reported in TCRdb; it was inferred here by comparing the DNA with germline. TRGV10 is filed as an ORF, its function uncertain. The CDR3 loop spans 13 amino acids. V shed 8 bases and J 3 bases; nucleotides not matched to a gene: 8.

This clone is judged medium-sized. A read error may produce the germline difference seen at one junction end. The chain couples TRGV10 to TRGJP1. TCRdb carries no J gene annotation; the J gene was assigned here by matching the DNA with germline. TRGV10 is an ORF; its function is uncertain. The length of the CDR3 is 15 residues. The CDR3 region is CAAWDFLTPGWFKIF. The CDR3 DNA is TGTGCTGCGTGGGATTTCCTTACCCCTGGTTGGTTCAAGATATTT.

This clone is labeled medium-sized. The rearrangement uses TRGV2 and TRGJ1 or TRGJ2. No J segment appears in TCRdb, so it was assigned here by matching the sequence to germline. From germline, CDR1 is EGSNGY and CDR2 YDSYNSKV. The junction had 2 bases not matched to a gene; V was cut back by 0 bases and J by 3 bases. The CDR3 sequence is 13 residues long. The CDR3 is CATWDGRYYKKLF. CDR3 nucleotide sequence: TGTGCCACCTGGGACGGGCGTTATTATAAGAAACTCTTT.

Within the sample, this clone is medium-sized. Because the CDR3's place on the DNA is in doubt, the DNA is left out and the CDR3 is given as listed by TCRdb. The J gene has no call, while the V gene is TRGV11. TRGV11 falls under the ORF class, with uncertain function. Inclusive of both ends, the CDR3 amounts to 16 amino acids. The CDR3 protein is CTTVPAGLGTGYKKLF.

This clone was counted only a few times. The J gene is TRGJ1 or TRGJ2, the V gene TRGV8. Germline trimming cut 5 bases from V and 10 bases from J; bases unmatched to any gene: 2. This CDR3 has 9 amino acids. The germline CDR1 and CDR2 sequences are VENAVY and YDSYNSRV. CDR3 nucleotides: TGTGCCACCTGGGCCAAGAAACTCTTT. Amino acid sequence: CATWAKKLF.

By share, this clone counts as large. The chain carries TRGV8 and TRGJP1. The J gene was not available in TCRdb and was assigned here by matching the DNA to germline segments. J was trimmed by 6 bases and V by 1 base; bases with no gene match: 2. Per the germline V gene, CDR1 is VENAVY and CDR2 is YDSYNSRV. This CDR3 contains 13 residues. This CDR3 is CATWDSAGWFKIF. The CDR3 DNA reads as TGTGCCACCTGGGATAGTGCTGGTTGGTTCAAGATATTT.